This T cell receptor (beta chain) was identified in a study of Graves' ophthalmopathy and Graves' hyperthyroidism. With respect to this clonotype: What it binds is unknown.

What supplied the PBMCs was more than 7.5 ml of fresh peripheral blood. Study results and limitations: Using 13 signatures, a model distinguished ophthalmopathy from stable hyperthyroidism, reaching around 90% sensitivity and over 65% specificity.

As the template, RNA transcripts were used to amplify TCR beta CDR3 regions. The first-round RT-PCR employed HTBI primers together with the Qiagen OneStep RT-PCR kit. A multiplex PCR was then performed as the second round. TCRdb reprocessed the multiplex PCR reads via MiXCR and lists one record per CDR3 protein. The table includes 170,000 or so distinct CDR3 sequences, 30% to 45% detected once. V was pared by 6 bases and J by 8 bases, with 19 bases between. Germline V gives CDR1 MNHEY, CDR2 SMNVEV (reference sequence). This CDR3 contains 14 residues. Sample: peripheral blood. The receptor was isolated from a woman in her 40s with Graves' ophthalmopathy. The rearrangement joins TRBV27 to TRBJ1-1, with D possibly TRBD1 on 5 matching bases. The CDR3 DNA is TGTGCCAGCAGCACCTTCGGGGGGAAACTCGAAGCTTTCTTT. Translating it yields CASSTFGGKLEAFF.